This T cell receptor (beta chain) was found in a study of blood T cell repertoires in COVID-19. About the study: Sources were T cells, B-cell-depleted T cells, or PBMCs; the material itself was cDNA or gDNA.

Recovered Cohort 3 donors showed two negative PCRs, clearance, or symptom resolution. This table comes from immunoSEQ multiplex PCR, and its TCRdb copy is limited to in-frame clones, with some not included. This sample yields roughly 290,000 clones, of which approximately 88% are seen a single time; approximately 6% belongs to the top ten. The CDR3 has 13 residues. V was clipped by 11 bases and J by 3 bases, with 15 bases between them. CDR1 is MNHEY and CDR2 is SMNVEV in the germline V gene (reference sequence). Material: PBMCs or T cells enriched from blood (not recorded which). The clonotype was recovered from a woman aged 40 to 50 who had recovered from COVID-19. The gene calls are TRBV27 and TRBJ2-3; D might be TRBD1 (6 bases). CDR3: CAASMGTTDTQYF. The CDR3 nucleotides are TGTGCCGCCTCCATGGGGACAACAGATACGCAGTATTTT.